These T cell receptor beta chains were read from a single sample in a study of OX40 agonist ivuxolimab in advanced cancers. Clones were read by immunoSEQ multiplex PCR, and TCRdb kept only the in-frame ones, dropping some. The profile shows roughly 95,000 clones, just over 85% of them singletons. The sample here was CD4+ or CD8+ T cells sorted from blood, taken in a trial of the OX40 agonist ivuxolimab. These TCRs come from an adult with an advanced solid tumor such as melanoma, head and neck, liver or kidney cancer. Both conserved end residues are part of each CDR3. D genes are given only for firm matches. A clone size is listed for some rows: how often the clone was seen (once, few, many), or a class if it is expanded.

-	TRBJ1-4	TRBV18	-	CASSPASSGGEKLFF	TGTGCCAGCTCACCAGCCTCTTCTGGGGGAGAAAAACTGTTTTTT
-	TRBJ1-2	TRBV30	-	CAEGGNYGYTF	TGTGCCGAAGGCGGTAACTATGGCTACACCTTC
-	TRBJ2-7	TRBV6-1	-	CASRRDAASYEQYF	TGTGCCAGCAGACGGGACGCCGCCTCCTACGAGCAGTACTTC
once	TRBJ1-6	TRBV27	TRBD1	CASSTWTGNSPLHF	TGTGCCAGCAGTACATGGACAGGGAATTCACCCCTCCACTTT
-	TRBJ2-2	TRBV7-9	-	CASSKTDDTGELFF	TGTGCCAGCAGCAAGACTGACGACACCGGGGAGCTGTTTTTT
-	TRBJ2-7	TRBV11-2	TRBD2	CASSLGRAGAYEQYF	TGTGCCAGCAGCTTAGGAAGGGCGGGGGCCTACGAGCAGTACTTC
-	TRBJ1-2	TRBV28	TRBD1	CATQDRDYGYTF	TGTGCCACCCAAGACAGGGACTATGGCTACACCTTC
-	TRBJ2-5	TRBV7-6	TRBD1	CASSLGQQETQYF	TGTGCCAGCAGCCTGGGACAGCAAGAGACCCAGTACTTC
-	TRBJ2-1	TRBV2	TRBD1	CASRGTGGTNEQFF	TGTGCCAGCAGGGGGACAGGGGGTACAAATGAGCAGTTCTTC
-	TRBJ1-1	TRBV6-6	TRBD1	CASSNRDSQTEAFF	TGTGCCAGCAGTAACCGGGACAGCCAAACTGAAGCTTTCTTT
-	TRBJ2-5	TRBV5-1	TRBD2	CASSLEASGSTETQYF	TGCGCCAGCAGCTTGGAGGCTAGCGGGAGTACAGAGACCCAGTACTTC
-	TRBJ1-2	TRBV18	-	CASSPGLAGANYGYTF	TGTGCCAGCTCACCAGGGTTGGCAGGGGCTAACTATGGCTACACCTTC
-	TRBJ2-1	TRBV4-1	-	CASSQDAQNTGEQFF	TGCGCCAGCAGCCAAGATGCTCAAAATACCGGTGAGCAGTTCTTC
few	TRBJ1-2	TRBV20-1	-	CSASPPGGYTF	TGCAGTGCTAGCCCCCCTGGGGGCTACACCTTC
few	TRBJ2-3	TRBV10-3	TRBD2	CAISGTSVTTDTQYF	TGTGCCATCAGTGGTACTAGCGTGACCACAGATACGCAGTATTTT
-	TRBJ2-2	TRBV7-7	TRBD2	CASSRLAGGNTGELFF	TGTGCTAGCAGCCGTTTAGCGGGAGGAAACACCGGGGAGCTGTTTTTT
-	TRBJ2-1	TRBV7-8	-	CASSLPQNARNEQFF	TGTGCCAGCAGCTTACCTCAGAATGCCCGTAATGAGCAGTTCTTC